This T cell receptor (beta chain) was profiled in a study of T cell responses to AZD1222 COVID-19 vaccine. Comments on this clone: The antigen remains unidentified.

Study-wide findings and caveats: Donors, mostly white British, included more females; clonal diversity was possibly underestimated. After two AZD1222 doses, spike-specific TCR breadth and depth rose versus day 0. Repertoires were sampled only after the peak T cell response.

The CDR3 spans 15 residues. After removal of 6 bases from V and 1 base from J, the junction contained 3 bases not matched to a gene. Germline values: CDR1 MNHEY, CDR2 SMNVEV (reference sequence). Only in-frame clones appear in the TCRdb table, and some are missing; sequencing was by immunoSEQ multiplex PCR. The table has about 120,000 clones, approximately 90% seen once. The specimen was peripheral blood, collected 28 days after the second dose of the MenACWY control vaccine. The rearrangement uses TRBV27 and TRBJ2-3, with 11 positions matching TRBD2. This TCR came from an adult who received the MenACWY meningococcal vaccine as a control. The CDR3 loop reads CASRKLAGGTDTQYF. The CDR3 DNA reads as TGTGCCAGCAGAAAACTAGCGGGGGGCACAGATACGCAGTATTTT.